This TCR beta chain was sequenced during a study of glioma-infiltrating T cells after dendritic cell vaccination. Germline V lookup: CDR1 ENHRY, CDR2 SYGVKD. J lost 3 bases, V lost 0 bases, and 1 base had no gene match. This CDR3 spans 14 amino acids. Clones were read by immunoSEQ multiplex PCR, and TCRdb kept only the in-frame ones, dropping some. The repertoire includes 75,000 to 85,000 clones, around 90% of them detected once, and about 2.2% sits in the top ten. A few counts support this clone. The sample's time point: after dendritic cell vaccination, including at tumor progression/relapse. This specimen was blood, taken after dendritic cell vaccination. The chain joins TRBV10-3 to TRBJ2-5; 7 bases are a match to TRBD1. This TCR was recovered from a human donor with glioblastoma. This CDR3 reads CAISESGQEETQYF. The CDR3 DNA is TGTGCCATCAGTGAGTCTGGACAGGAAGAGACCCAGTACTTC.